A single sample gave rise to the 17 T cell receptor beta chains below, sequenced in a study of blood T cells in healthy people across ages. A sample-barcoded 5' primer and a J-beta primer mix were used in a second PCR of roughly 6 to 12 cycles. One entry per CDR3 protein, called by TCRdb with MiXCR from the 5' RACE reads. The table has about 1.4 million distinct CDR3 sequences, roughly 59% seen once; the top ten hold 6.5% to 8.5%. Sequencing was performed on blood. The receptors were sampled from a man younger than 30 in good health.

The V and J genes are TRBV20-1 and TRBJ2-1; 9 nucleotides line up with TRBD1. The germline V gene has CDR1 DFQATT and CDR2 SNEGSKA (reference sequence). The CDR3 consists of 15 residues. V lost 1 base and J lost 5; bases outside the gene matches: 6. CDR3 nucleotides: TGCAGTGCTAGAGCATTGGACAGGGGAGACAATGAGCAGTTCTTC. Its translation: CSARALDRGDNEQFF.

V usage is TRBV6-5 and J usage is TRBJ2-2; TRBD2 matches at 8 bases. This CDR3 is built from 16 residues. In germline, CDR1 is MNHEY, CDR2 SVGAGI. The junction had 6 bases not matched to a gene; V was cut back by 6 bases and J by 0 bases. CDR3 amino acids: CASRKLADPNTGELFF. Here the CDR3 DNA reads TGTGCCAGCAGAAAACTAGCGGATCCGAACACCGGGGAGCTGTTTTTT.

This clonotype was counted once. The chain carries TRBV7-8 and TRBJ2-7, with 10 bases fitting TRBD1. The germline V gene encodes CDR1 SGHVS and CDR2 FQNEAQ. With 5 bases clipped from V and 0 bases from J, the junction kept 13 bases outside the gene matches. This CDR3 is built from 18 residues. CDR3: CASSPLQPGQGNSYEQYF. Here the CDR3 DNA reads TGTGCCAGCAGCCCTCTACAGCCGGGACAGGGGAACTCCTACGAGCAGTACTTC.

The chain combines TRBV20-1 with TRBJ1-2; TRBD1 matches at 9 bases. With 6 bases clipped from V and 7 bases from J, the junction kept 15 bases outside the gene matches. In germline, CDR1 is DFQATT, CDR2 SNEGSKA (reference sequence). The CDR3 is 15 residues long. CDR3 protein: CSAPEATGGVFGYTF. The CDR3, as DNA: TGCAGTGCCCCGGAGGCGACAGGGGGAGTGTTTGGCTACACCTTC.

This chain uses TRBV2 with TRBJ1-3, with a tentative D call TRBD1 (5 bases). The CDR3 is made up of 16 amino acids. In germline, CDR1 is SNHLY, CDR2 FYNNEI. The germline V and J ends were trimmed by 7 bases and 0 bases, with 16 bases remaining between them. The CDR3 region is CASNARGGLSGNTIYF. CDR3 nucleotide sequence: TGTGCCAGCAACGCCCGGGGCGGCCTCTCTGGAAACACCATATATTTT.

V gene TRBV4-1 combines with J gene TRBJ2-3; D remains ambiguous. Germline values: CDR1 MGHRA, CDR2 YSYEKL. V shed 1 base and J shed 3 bases, with 8 bases lying between them. There are 14 residues in the CDR3. DNA of the CDR3: TGCGCCAGCAGCCAAGTCTTAGCTACAGATACGCAGTATTTT. This translates into CASSQVLATDTQYF.

This clonotype was found a few times. This sequence joins TRBV4-3 and TRBJ2-6, with D uncertain. Germline assignment: CDR1 LGHNA and CDR2 YSLEER. The CDR3 sequence is 15 residues long. The V end lost 0 bases, the J end lost 11 bases, and 14 bases lay between the germline ends. This chain's CDR3 is CASSQDRARSHVLTF. The CDR3 DNA reads as TGCGCCAGCAGCCAAGATCGGGCGCGATCGCACGTCCTGACTTTC.

This clonotype has only a few counts. This chain uses TRBV5-1 with TRBJ2-3; D is undetermined. V was shortened by 5 bases and J by 4 bases, with 11 bases between the two germline ends. The CDR3 contains 13 residues. Looked up from germline, CDR1 is SGHRS and CDR2 is YFSETQ. Here the CDR3 reads CASREGSSDTQYF. CDR3 DNA: TGCGCCAGCAGGGAAGGAAGTTCAGATACGCAGTATTTT. The variable domain in full, with the rest retrieved from reference TRBV5-1 and TRBJ2-3, is KAGVTQTPRYLIKTRGQQVTLSCSPISGHRSVSWYQQTPGQGLQFLFEYFSETQRNKGNFPGRFSGRQFSNSRSEMNVSTLELGDSALYLCASREGSSDTQYFGPGTRLTVL.

There are a few counts of this clonotype. The rearrangement links TRBV20-1 to TRBJ2-7; the D is unclear. CDR1 is DFQATT and CDR2 is SNEGSKA in the germline V gene (reference sequence). The CDR3 length is 11 residues. V lost 6 bases to trimming and J lost 3 bases, with 9 bases between them. CDR3 protein: CSAAEDYEQYF. In DNA, the CDR3 is TGCAGTGCCGCTGAAGACTACGAGCAGTACTTC.

There are a few counts of this clonotype. The rearrangement uses TRBV11-2 and TRBJ2-5, with unresolved D. This CDR3 spans 15 amino acids. Between the trimmed V and J ends, which lost 5 bases and 0 bases, there was a span of 13 bases. Germline values: CDR1 SGHAT, CDR2 FQNNGV. The CDR3 here is CASSRPNEYQETQYF. In nucleotides, the CDR3 is TGTGCCAGCAGCAGACCAAACGAGTACCAAGAGACCCAGTACTTC.

This clonotype was seen only a few times. The rearrangement joins TRBV6-2 or TRBV6-3 to TRBJ1-2; 12 bases are a match to TRBD1. The trim removed 6 bases at V and 7 bases at J, leaving 12 bases unmatched. The CDR3 is 16 amino acids. Germline V gene data show CDR1 as MNHEY and CDR2 as SVGEGT. The CDR3 DNA reads as TGTGCCAGCAGCTTGGGACAGGGGGCGTTGGACGGTGGCTACACCTTC. Protein sequence: CASSLGQGALDGGYTF.

The V call is TRBV25-1, the J call TRBJ1-5; no clear D gene. CDR3 size: 13 residues. Trimming took off 4 bases at V and 4 bases at J, with 8 bases between the two ends. In germline, CDR1 is MGHDK, CDR2 SYGVNS. CDR3 amino acids: CASSAGINQPQHF. CDR3 nucleotides: TGTGCCAGCAGTGCGGGGATTAATCAGCCCCAGCATTTT.

A remark on this clonotype: A much larger clone lies one base from this, so it may be a read error. The DNA for the CDR3 is TGTGCCAGCAGCTTAGAAGATGGGTTCTCCGACGAGCAGTACTTC. Its protein product is CASSLEDGFSDEQYF. V and J are TRBV7-6 and TRBJ2-7; D gene ambiguous. In germline, CDR1 is SGHVS, CDR2 FNYEAQ. The CDR3 is 15 residues long. Supplemented by reference TRBV7-6 and TRBJ2-7, the full variable domain reads GAGVSQSPRYKVTKRGQDVALRCDPISGHVSLYWYRQALGQGPEFLTYFNYEAQQDKSGLPNDRFSAERPEGSISTLTIQRTEQRDSAMYRCASSLEDGFSDEQYFGPGTRLTVT.

This clonotype was counted a few times. The V call is TRBV10-3, the J call TRBJ1-4; D is unresolved. Per the germline V gene, CDR1 is ENHRY and CDR2 is SYGVKD. The CDR3 totals 11 residues. The ends were cut back, 3 bases at V and 7 bases at J, with 3 bases in the middle. CDR3 bases: TGTGCCATCAGTGATGGTGAAAAACTGTTTTTT. The encoded protein is CAISDGEKLFF.

V usage is TRBV6-5 and J usage is TRBJ1-2, with D perhaps matching TRBD1 (5 bases). V dropped 0 bases and J dropped 5 bases, with 13 bases sitting between them. CDR1 is MNHEY, CDR2 SVGAGI, per germline. This CDR3 is built from 15 residues. The CDR3 loop reads CASSYSTRGGYGYTF. CDR3 DNA sequence: TGTGCCAGCAGTTACTCGACTAGGGGCGGATATGGCTACACCTTC.

This chain uses TRBV7-2 with TRBJ2-1; unclear D gene. This CDR3 comprises 15 residues. V shed 1 base and J shed 5 bases, with 12 bases lying between them. Per the germline V gene, CDR1 is SGHTA and CDR2 is FQGNSA. CDR3 coding DNA: TGTGCCAGCAGCTTAGGTGCCAGGCTGAACAATGAGCAGTTCTTC. Translation: CASSLGARLNNEQFF.

The chain uses TRBV12-3 or TRBV12-4 and TRBJ2-3; no clear D. This CDR3 region has 14 residues. The ends were cut back, 3 bases at V and 6 bases at J, with 13 bases in the middle. CDR3 protein: CASSLTATGDTQYF. CDR3 in DNA: TGTGCCAGCAGTTTGACGGCCACCGGGGATACGCAGTATTTT.